Listed below are T cell receptor beta chains from one sample, sequenced in a study of identical twins. TCRdb independently ran MiXCR on the 5' RACE reads; one entry per CDR3 protein. The sample includes about 100,000 distinct CDR3 sequences, less than 6.5% of them seen just once. Input material: memory T cells sorted from blood. The receptors derive from a woman between 45 and 65 years old in good health. CDR3s include the opening cysteine and the closing phenylalanine or tryptophan.

j_call v_call cdr3_length cdr3_aa
TRBJ2-1 TRBV5-6 16 CASSLLGDPTYNEQFF
TRBJ2-2 TRBV4-1 14 CASSRGRDIGELFF
TRBJ2-1 TRBV7-3 14 CASSRAGSYNEQFF
TRBJ2-2 TRBV19 12 CASSMGVRELFF
TRBJ1-3 TRBV28 15 CASLPLRSSGNTIYF
TRBJ2-3 TRBV18 14 CASSPAITTDTQYF
TRBJ1-1 TRBV7-9 12 CASSPGTSEAFF
TRBJ1-2 TRBV6-1 16 CASSEYVNGGHYGYTF
TRBJ2-1 TRBV3-1 15 CASSRLAGGEGEQFF
TRBJ2-5 TRBV6-1 15 CASSVEAGGLETQYF
TRBJ2-7 TRBV29-1 11 CSVGGHYEQYF
TRBJ2-1 TRBV28 16 CASSAQSGTSSNEQFF
TRBJ2-7 TRBV20-1 14 CSGRASGREYEQYF
TRBJ1-2 TRBV2 14 CASTDRGTNYGYTF
TRBJ1-1 TRBV9 16 CASSVEGVAGKAEAFF
TRBJ1-1 TRBV27 13 CASSLTPNTEAFF
TRBJ2-1 TRBV5-1 15 CASSLASRTYNEQFF
TRBJ2-1 TRBV12-3/TRBV12-4 18 CASSLRSSWTSGYNEQFF
TRBJ2-1 TRBV23-1 16 CASTGGGRLRIDEQFF
TRBJ2-7 TRBV2 13 CASSSTEFYEQYF
TRBJ1-2 TRBV18 14 CASSPNRDNYGYTF
TRBJ2-7 TRBV9 16 CASSGEDSTPSYEQYF
TRBJ1-2 TRBV12-3/TRBV12-4 16 CASSLWAGGADYGYTF
TRBJ1-5 TRBV3-1 12 CASSQGGWPQHF
TRBJ1-6 TRBV5-1 15 CASKLGQPTNSPLHF
TRBJ2-4 TRBV15 14 CATSRAGTKNIQYF
TRBJ2-2 TRBV6-4 14 CASRRTGSEGELFF
TRBJ2-3 TRBV15 15 CATSSLLAGADTQYF
TRBJ2-7 TRBV5-6 14 CASSLARFPYEQYF
TRBJ1-1 TRBV7-9 14 CASSVPGTAAAAFF
TRBJ2-7 TRBV3-1 14 CASSQGPGGLEQYF
TRBJ1-1 TRBV12-3/TRBV12-4 12 CASSRREVEAFF
TRBJ2-1 TRBV3-1 14 CASSDTSSYNEQFF
TRBJ1-4 TRBV5-5 17 CASSFNSRAATNEKLFF
TRBJ2-2 TRBV12-3/TRBV12-4 16 CASSPTTGRDTGELFF